Following are 30 T cell receptor beta chains from one sample sequenced in a study of T cell clonality in common variable immunodeficiency. The method was immunoSEQ multiplex PCR; TCRdb's version includes in-frame clones alone and lacks a portion of them. This sample comprises tens of thousands of clones, none seen once only. The sample comprised peripheral blood mononuclear cells. These receptors were collected from a person between 18 and 69 years old in good health.

This clone was seen repeatedly, ten times or more. Coverage ceases 3 residues before the CDR3 finishes, and the germline J gene fills in the end. The chain combines TRBV7-2 with TRBJ1-4; TRBD1 matches 9 bases. CDR1 and CDR2 (germline): SGHTA, FQGNSA. The CDR3 runs to 15 residues. The sequenced CDR3 bases are TGTGCCAGCAGCTTGGAGTCCCGGGACAGGGCCAAA. This sequence encodes CASSLESRDRAK. The whole CDR3 is CASSLESRDRAKLFF.

This clone was counted ten times or more. The read finishes 3 residues shy of the CDR3 end, and the germline J gene is used to complete it. The gene calls are TRBV7-9 and TRBJ2-1, with D possibly TRBD1 on 6 matching bases. Germline V CDR1 and CDR2: SEHNR, FQNEAQ (reference sequence). Trimming removed 6 bases at V and 3 bases at J, with 12 bases between. The CDR3 runs 14 residues. CDR3 DNA, as far as it was read: TGTGCCAGCAGGGGGGCAGGGGTCTACAATGAG. Residues: CASRGAGVYNE. The whole CDR3 protein reads CASRGAGVYNEQFF.

This clone was recorded a few times. Coverage ceases 3 residues before the CDR3 finishes, and the germline J gene fills in the end. The chain combines TRBV7-8 with TRBJ2-7, with a tentative D call TRBD1 (5 bases). CDR1 and CDR2 from the germline V gene are SGHVS and FQNEAQ. CDR3 length: 15 residues. The V and J ends lost 5 bases and 1 base respectively, with 15 bases between them. The CDR3 loop is CASSPQPTDSYEQYF. The sequenced part of the CDR3 DNA is TGTGCCAGCAGCCCCCAGCCGACAGATTCCTACGAG.

This clone was counted at least ten times. From the germline J gene comes the end of the CDR3, since the read stops 3 residues before it. V usage is TRBV19 and J usage is TRBJ2-1; 9 bases line up with TRBD2. From germline, CDR1 is LNHDA and CDR2 SQIVND (reference sequence). V lost 5 bases, J lost 5 bases, and 7 bases stayed unmatched. The CDR3 covers 15 residues. CDR3 amino acids: CASSHTGLADNEQFF. The CDR3 DNA, read in part, is TGTGCCAGTAGTCATACGGGACTAGCCGACAATGAG.

In the case of this clone: The read terminates 3 residues ahead of where the CDR3 ends, so the germline J gene completes it. The rearrangement links TRBV20-1 to TRBJ1-6; TRBD1 matches 10 bases. The V gene end was trimmed by 4 bases and the J gene end by 0 bases; junction bases not matched to a gene: 6. Germline lookup yields CDR1 DFQATT and CDR2 SNEGSKA (reference sequence). The length of the CDR3 is 17 residues. This chain's CDR3 is CSANRQGALSYNSPLHF. CDR3 DNA (partial): TGCAGTGCTAATCGACAGGGGGCCCTCTCCTATAATTCACCC.

Ten or more counts support this clone. The read ends 3 residues shy of where the CDR3 ends; the end is completed using the germline J gene. The chain uses TRBV20-1 and TRBJ2-7; 8 bases align to TRBD1. V lost 0 bases to trimming and J lost 3 bases; unmatched junction nucleotides: 10. CDR1 and CDR2 from the germline V gene are DFQATT and SNEGSKA (reference sequence). The CDR3 runs 16 residues. The CDR3 DNA, read in part, is TGCAGTGCTAGAGATCGAAGGACAGGGTTTAACTACGAG. This sequence encodes CSARDRRTGFNYE. The whole CDR3 protein is CSARDRRTGFNYEQYF.

This clone has a count of ten or more. The sequenced fragment ends 3 residues before the CDR3 boundary, so the rest is inferred from the germline J gene. This chain joins TRBV20-1 and TRBJ1-2; 7 bases map to TRBD1. The trim removed 4 bases at V and 2 bases at J, leaving 7 bases unmatched. Germline-derived CDR1 and CDR2 are DFQATT and SNEGSKA (reference sequence). The length of the CDR3 is 14 residues. CDR3 DNA (partial): TGCAGTGCTACAAGAACAGGGGACAACTATGGC. The encoded protein is CSATRTGDNYG. From start to end, the CDR3 is CSATRTGDNYGYTF.

This clone was recorded many times. The sequenced fragment ends 3 residues before the CDR3 boundary, so the rest is inferred from the germline J gene. This chain links TRBV11-3 with TRBJ2-3; perhaps TRBD2 as D (5 bases). This CDR3 region has 15 residues. CDR1 is SGHNT and CDR2 is YENEEA in the germline V gene. Trimming removed 5 bases from V and 2 bases from J, with 14 bases in between. CDR3 DNA (partial): TGTGCCAGCAGCCTGACGGAGCGGCTCACAGATACG. The encoded protein is CASSLTERLTDT. The CDR3 reads in full as CASSLTERLTDTQYF.

In this sample, this clone turned up many times. The read stops 3 residues short of the end of the CDR3; the missing end is completed from the germline J gene. The chain links TRBV5-1 to TRBJ2-3; either TRBD1 or TRBD2 may fit D (7 bases each). Germline-derived CDR1 and CDR2 are SGHRS and YFSETQ. Trimming removed 4 bases from V and 4 bases from J, with 16 bases in between. The CDR3 contains 15 residues. The CDR3 loop is CASSQGRGRADTQYF. The sequenced CDR3 bases are TGCGCCAGCAGCCAGGGGAGGGGGCGCGCAGATACG.

This clone was counted at least ten times. The CDR3 sequence is CASSARGGDYEQYF. CDR3 bases read: TGTGCCAGCAGCGCCCGCGGGGGAGACTACGAG. J is TRBJ2-7 and V is TRBV7-2; 7 bases match TRBD2. The DNA ends 3 residues before the CDR3 does, and the rest of the CDR3 is filled in from the germline J gene. J gave up 3 bases and V 5 bases, and 7 bases lay outside the gene matches. The CDR3 covers 14 residues. Per the germline V gene, CDR1 is SGHTA and CDR2 is FQGNSA.

This clone was observed at least ten times. The read gets to within 3 residues of the CDR3 end, and the germline J gene fills in the rest. This chain joins TRBV20-1 and TRBJ1-6; D may be TRBD1 (5 bases). Trimming removed 0 bases at V and 7 bases at J, with 7 bases between. In germline, CDR1 is DFQATT, CDR2 SNEGSKA (reference sequence). The CDR3 sequence is 13 residues long. CDR3 sequence: CSARDKGNSPLHF. CDR3 DNA (partial): TGCAGTGCTAGAGATAAGGGGAATTCACCC.

In this sample, this clone turned up many times. The read finishes 3 residues shy of the CDR3 end, and the germline J gene is used to complete it. The rearrangement links TRBV7-2 to TRBJ2-3; possibly TRBD2 for D (5 bases). Germline-derived CDR1 and CDR2 are SGHTA and FQGNSA. This CDR3 has 15 residues. V gave up 5 bases and J gave up 2 bases, with 14 bases separating them. Incomplete CDR3 DNA: TGTGCCAGCAGCCGATCGGGGAAGTACACAGATACG. It codes for CASSRSGKYTDT. The entire CDR3 is CASSRSGKYTDTQYF.

This clone occurred many times. The read ends 3 residues before the CDR3 terminus; that terminus is restored from the germline J gene. The rearrangement links TRBV18 to TRBJ1-1; D gene ambiguous. Germline V gene lookup returns CDR1 KGHSH and CDR2 LQKENI. The CDR3 covers 13 residues. Trimming took off 4 bases at V and 1 base at J, with 7 bases between the two ends. The CDR3 bases that were read are TGTGCCAGCTCACTGCAGGCGAACACTGAA. Translating gives CASSLQANTE. The full-length CDR3 reads as CASSLQANTEAFF.

This clone was counted many times. The missing CDR3 end, 3 residues past where the read stops, is filled in from the germline J gene. The V call is TRBV7-9, the J call TRBJ1-1; maybe TRBD1 (5 bases). The CDR3 is 13 residues long. The ends were cut back, 4 bases at V and 1 base at J, with 7 bases in the middle. Germline-derived CDR1 and CDR2 are SEHNR and FQNEAQ (reference sequence). CDR3 loop: CASSSTENTEAFF. The sequenced part of the CDR3 DNA is TGTGCCAGCAGCTCGACAGAGAACACTGAA.

This clone occurred many times. The DNA ends 3 residues before the CDR3 does, and the rest of the CDR3 is filled in from the germline J gene. This rearrangement joins TRBV6-2 or TRBV6-3 to TRBJ2-1; the match to TRBD2 covers 10 bases. The CDR3 length is 15 residues. Germline CDR1 and CDR2: MNHEY and SVGEGT. The V and J ends lost 5 bases and 9 bases, in that order; junction bases with no gene match: 10. Incomplete CDR3 DNA: TGTGCCAGCAGTCCAGTCCCCGGGACTAGCGTTGAG. Protein: CASSPVPGTSVE. The CDR3 as a whole reads CASSPVPGTSVEQFF.

This clone was detected many times. The CDR3 is cut off 3 residues early in the read; its end comes from the germline J gene. J is TRBJ2-2 and V is TRBV7-9; D remains ambiguous. The CDR3 is made up of 13 amino acids. Germline V CDR1 and CDR2: SEHNR, FQNEAQ (reference sequence). Trimming took off 1 base at V and 9 bases at J, with 9 bases between the two ends. The CDR3 loop reads CASSLVGKRELFF. Partial CDR3 DNA: TGTGCCAGCAGCTTAGTTGGCAAACGGGAG.

At least ten counts were recorded for this clone. The read comes to an end 3 residues before the CDR3 does, leaving the germline J gene to fill in the end. V usage is TRBV19 and J usage is TRBJ1-2; TRBD1 matches 8 bases. This CDR3 has 16 amino acids. Germline lookup yields CDR1 LNHDA and CDR2 SQIVND (reference sequence). Trimming cost V 5 bases and J 4 bases; bases outside gene matches: 12. The DNA read from the CDR3 is TGTGCCAGTAGTGCGAGTGGACAGGGCGTTTTCTATGGC. This codes for CASSASGQGVFYG. The full CDR3 protein reads CASSASGQGVFYGYTF. Supplemented by reference TRBV19 and TRBJ1-2, the full variable domain reads DGGITQSPKYLFRKEGQNVTLSCEQNLNHDAMYWYRQDPGQGLRLIYYSQIVNDFQKGDIAEGYSVSREKKESFPLTVTSAQKNPTAFYLCASSASGQGVFYGYTFGSGTRLTVV.

This clone was counted at least ten times. The CDR3 here is CSARVLGPGNTIYF. Incomplete CDR3 DNA: TGCAGTGCTAGAGTGCTGGGCCCTGGAAACACC. The chain links TRBV20-1 to TRBJ1-3; D unclear. The sequenced fragment ends 3 residues before the CDR3 boundary, so the rest is inferred from the germline J gene. This CDR3 has 14 amino acids. V was clipped by 1 base and J by 2 bases, with 9 bases between them. Germline V gives CDR1 DFQATT, CDR2 SNEGSKA (reference sequence).

This clone showed up many times. The CDR3 extends 3 residues past the end of the read, so its final part is completed from the germline J gene. The chain joins TRBV20-1 to TRBJ2-7; 7 positions agree with TRBD1. The CDR3 is made up of 13 amino acids. After removal of 6 bases from V and 6 bases from J, the junction contained 11 bases not matched to a gene. Germline V lookup: CDR1 DFQATT, CDR2 SNEGSKA (reference sequence). The DNA read from the CDR3 is TGCAGTGCCACCGGGACAGCCTCCCTCGAG. This translates into CSATGTASLE. The complete CDR3 protein is CSATGTASLEQYF.

This clone was seen repeatedly, ten times or more. The read terminates 3 residues before the CDR3 end, so the remaining end is supplied by the germline J gene. The gene calls are TRBV6-1 and TRBJ2-1; 13 bases are shared with TRBD2. The trim removed 3 bases at V and 4 bases at J, leaving 0 bases unmatched. The CDR3 totals 15 residues. Per the germline V gene, CDR1 is MNHNS and CDR2 is SASEGT. CDR3 DNA, as far as it was read: TGTGCCAGCAGTGAGGGACTAGCGGGATACAATGAG. Amino acids: CASSEGLAGYNE. The entire CDR3 protein is CASSEGLAGYNEQFF.

This clone was observed at least ten times. Read coverage stops 3 residues before the CDR3 terminus; the germline J gene supplies the remainder. The V gene is TRBV4-1, the J gene TRBJ2-1; tentatively, D is TRBD1 (6 bases). Trimming took off 1 base at V and 7 bases at J, with 17 bases between the two ends. The germline CDR1 and CDR2 sequences are MGHRA and YSYEKL. This CDR3 spans 16 amino acids. The CDR3 reads CASSQGFRGSGNEQFF. The sequenced CDR3 bases are TGCGCCAGCAGCCAAGGGTTCAGGGGATCGGGTAATGAG.

In its sample, this clone ranks as medium-sized. The read ends 3 residues shy of where the CDR3 ends; the end is completed using the germline J gene. The chain has TRBV7-3 and TRBJ1-1; D perhaps matches TRBD1 (5 bases). Trimming stripped 4 bases from V and 1 base from J, with 10 bases between. The CDR3 has 14 amino acids. Germline values: CDR1 SGHTA, CDR2 FQGTGA. CDR3 in amino acids: CASSSGGSNTEAFF. Incomplete CDR3 DNA: TGTGCCAGCAGCTCGGGGGGATCGAACACTGAA.

At least ten counts were recorded for this clone. Sequencing ends 3 residues short of the CDR3 end; the germline J gene provides the rest. The chain recombines TRBV7-2 with TRBJ1-1, with D possibly matching TRBD1 (5 bases). This CDR3 contains 13 residues. V was shortened by 5 bases and J by 5 bases, with 12 bases between the two germline ends. Germline V CDR1 and CDR2: SGHTA, FQGNSA. CDR3 amino acids: CASSLWGGTEAFF. The covered CDR3 bases are TGTGCCAGCAGCCTCTGGGGGGGAACTGAA.

This clone has ten or more counts. The CDR3 end is not reached by the read, which stops 3 residues before it; the germline J gene fills it in. This rearrangement joins TRBV7-7 to TRBJ1-3, with a tentative D call TRBD1 (5 bases). Trimming left V 5 bases short and J 3 bases short, with 8 bases between. CDR1 and CDR2 (germline): SSHAT, FNYEAQ (reference sequence). The CDR3 is 13 residues long. Incomplete CDR3 DNA: TGTGCCAGCAGCCCCGGGGGTGGAAACACC. This translates into CASSPGGGNT. The entire CDR3 sequence reads CASSPGGGNTIYF. Filled out from reference TRBV7-7 and TRBJ1-3, the complete variable domain reads GAGVSQSPRYKVTKRGQDVTLRCDPISSHATLYWYQQALGQGPEFLTYFNYEAQPDKSGLPSDRFSAERPEGSISTLTIQRTEQRDSAMYRCASSPGGGNTIYFGEGSWLTVV.

This clone was seen more than once but under ten times. The read finishes 3 residues shy of the CDR3 end, and the germline J gene is used to complete it. J is TRBJ2-5 and V is TRBV5-4, with D perhaps matching TRBD1 (6 bases). From germline, CDR1 is SGHNT and CDR2 YYREEE (reference sequence). The V end was cut by 5 bases, the J end by 2 bases, with 16 bases between. The CDR3 length is 15 residues. CDR3: CASSRPGQRQETQYF. CDR3 bases read: TGTGCCAGCAGTCGTCCCGGACAGAGACAAGAGACC.

This clone was observed at least ten times. The missing CDR3 end, 3 residues past where the read stops, is filled in from the germline J gene. The chain couples TRBV6-2 or TRBV6-3 to TRBJ2-3; no definite D call. CDR1 MNHEY and CDR2 SVGEGT come from the germline V gene. The CDR3 extends over 16 amino acids. The V gene lost 2 bases and the J gene lost 0 bases, with 12 bases spanning the gap. The covered CDR3 bases are TGTGCCAGCAGTTACAGCTTGAGCGTAAGCACAGATACG. It is translated as CASSYSLSVSTDT. From start to end, the CDR3 is CASSYSLSVSTDTQYF.

The CDR3 DNA, read in part, is TGTGCCAGCAGCCCGGGACAGGACGACCCTAGCACAGATACG. It encodes CASSPGQDDPSTDT. The whole CDR3 protein is CASSPGQDDPSTDTQYF. V gene TRBV7-6 combines with J gene TRBJ2-3, with TRBD1 identical over 8 bases. The CDR3 end lies 3 residues beyond the end of the read and is filled in from the germline J gene. Germline V gene data show CDR1 as SGHVS and CDR2 as FNYEAQ. Losses at the gene ends were 5 bases for V and 0 bases for J; bases not matched to a gene: 10. CDR3 length: 17 residues.

This clone was counted between two and nine times. The sequence runs out 3 residues before the end of the CDR3; the remainder is reconstructed from the germline J gene. The chain employs TRBV6-2 or TRBV6-3 and TRBJ2-7; 12 positions match TRBD1. Germline V gene sequence: CDR1 MNHEY, CDR2 SVGEGT. V lost 9 bases and J lost 6; bases outside the gene matches: 6. CDR3 length: 13 residues. The CDR3 region is CASGTGGWSEQYF. The sequenced CDR3 bases are TGTGCCAGTGGGACAGGGGGCTGGAGCGAG.

This clone has at least ten counts. The read halts 3 residues ahead of the CDR3 end, with the missing end drawn from the germline J gene. The chain carries TRBV20-1 and TRBJ2-3; 14 nucleotides match TRBD2. The trim removed 6 bases at V and 5 bases at J, leaving 22 bases unmatched. This CDR3 region has 20 residues. The germline V gene has CDR1 DFQATT and CDR2 SNEGSKA (reference sequence). The CDR3 DNA, read in part, is TGCAGTGCCCCGCCGGGACTAGCGGGAGTTAAAGGCCCCACACAAGATACG. This gives the protein CSAPPGLAGVKGPTQDT. The full CDR3 reads CSAPPGLAGVKGPTQDTQYF.

This clone was detected many times. The CDR3 goes on 3 residues after the read ends, and that part is filled in from the germline J gene. V usage is TRBV6-2 or TRBV6-3 and J usage is TRBJ2-7; 8 bases match TRBD1. After removal of 1 base from V and 3 bases from J, the junction contained 2 bases not matched to a gene. CDR3 length: 14 residues. Germline-derived CDR1 and CDR2 are MNHEY and SVGEGT. The CDR3 DNA, read in part, is TGTGCCAGCAGTTACTTAGGGACAGGCTACGAG. Translation gives CASSYLGTGYE. The full CDR3 reads CASSYLGTGYEQYF.